These T cell receptor beta chains were read from a single sample in a study of shared clonotypes between healthy human individuals. Assay used: immunoSEQ multiplex PCR; TCRdb lists only in-frame clones, some missing. The sample comprises over a million clones, 75% to 80% of which are singletons, and roughly 0.55% rests with the top ten. Sequencing input: memory CD4+ T cells from PBMCs. The receptor set was obtained from a man aged 18 to 29 in good health. Some clones in this sample may be carry-over from other donors' samples. CDR3s include the opening cysteine and the closing phenylalanine or tryptophan. The D gene is left open where the match is weak. Clone sizes are given selectively: once, few, many, or a class where the clone is expanded.

TRBV5-1	TRBJ2-3	.	.	CASSLALIRDTQYF	TGCGCCAGCAGCTTGGCGCTAATCAGAGATACGCAGTATTTT
TRBV5-4	TRBJ2-3	TRBD2	.	CASSPTSGGSPDTQYF	TGTGCCAGCAGCCCGACTAGCGGGGGATCACCAGATACGCAGTATTTT
TRBV9	TRBJ2-2	.	.	CASSARVIAGELFF	TGTGCCAGCAGCGCCCGGGTCATCGCCGGGGAGCTGTTTTTT
TRBV6-1	TRBJ2-5	TRBD2	.	CASSTGLAGAETQYF	TGTGCCAGCAGTACGGGACTAGCGGGAGCAGAGACCCAGTACTTC
TRBV4-2	TRBJ1-1	.	.	CASSQGGGNTEAFF	TGTGCCAGCAGCCAAGGGGGGGGGAACACTGAAGCTTTCTTT
TRBV4-2	TRBJ2-7	TRBD2	few	CASSATSGYNEQYF	TGTGCCAGCAGCGCAACTAGCGGGTACAACGAGCAGTACTTC
TRBV5-1	TRBJ2-1	.	.	CASSLSGIYNEQFF	TGCGCCAGCAGCTTGTCGGGCATCTACAATGAGCAGTTCTTC
TRBV5-1	TRBJ2-5	.	many	CASMGLEEETQYF	TGCGCCAGCATGGGCCTAGAGGAGGAGACCCAGTACTTC
TRBV6-1	TRBJ2-1	.	few	CASCEAGRGSYNEQFF	TGTGCCAGCTGTGAAGCGGGTAGAGGGTCCTACAATGAGCAGTTCTTC
TRBV10-3	TRBJ2-1	.	.	CAISEPFPLRDEQFF	TGTGCCATCAGTGAGCCTTTCCCATTGCGGGATGAGCAGTTCTTC
TRBV5-4	TRBJ1-1	.	.	CASSSRTDLNTEAFF	TGTGCCAGCAGCTCGCGGACGGATTTGAACACTGAAGCTTTCTTT
TRBV11-2	TRBJ2-1	.	few	CASSLAPPRQASYNEQFF	TGTGCCAGCAGCTTAGCCCCACCTAGACAGGCTTCCTACAATGAGCAGTTCTTC
TRBV28	TRBJ1-5	TRBD1	.	CASSGDRGRFRSNQPQHF	TGTGCCAGCAGTGGGGACAGGGGGCGGTTTCGGAGCAATCAGCCCCAGCATTTT
TRBV29-1	TRBJ2-5	.	once	CSVAPGSQETQYF	TGCAGCGTTGCGCCTGGGAGCCAAGAGACCCAGTACTTC
TRBV2	TRBJ1-5	TRBD1	.	CASSEEQGRYQPQHF	TGTGCCAGCAGTGAAGAACAGGGGAGGTATCAGCCCCAGCATTTT
TRBV6-1	TRBJ1-2	.	.	CASNQGYGYTF	TGTGCCAGCAATCAAGGGTATGGCTACACCTTC
TRBV5-1	TRBJ2-2	TRBD2	.	CASSFTSGANTGELFF	TGCGCCAGCAGCTTTACTAGCGGGGCGAACACCGGGGAGCTGTTTTTT
TRBV6-1	TRBJ2-7	TRBD1	.	CASSPRTGFEQYF	TGTGCCAGCAGTCCCCGGACAGGGTTCGAGCAGTACTTC
TRBV2	TRBJ1-1	TRBD1	.	CASSAGQGRGTEAFF	TGTGCCAGCAGTGCCGGACAGGGGAGGGGTACTGAAGCTTTCTTT
TRBV7-9	TRBJ2-4	TRBD1	.	CASSMGRDRKNIQYF	TGTGCCAGCAGCATGGGCCGGGACAGAAAAAACATTCAGTACTTC
TRBV10-1	TRBJ1-4	.	.	CASSDGSVGEKLFF	TGCGCCAGCAGTGATGGCTCGGTAGGGGAAAAACTGTTTTTT
TRBV29-1	TRBJ2-1	.	few	CSVGDYNEQFF	TGCAGCGTCGGGGACTACAATGAGCAGTTCTTC
TRBV2	TRBJ2-1	TRBD2	few	CASRGLAGGYNEQFF	TGTGCCAGCAGGGGACTAGCGGGAGGCTACAATGAGCAGTTCTTC
TRBV9	TRBJ2-1	.	many	CASSVVGSSTLGEQFF	TGTGCCAGCAGCGTAGTCGGGTCTAGCACACTCGGGGAGCAGTTCTTC
TRBV7-9	TRBJ2-3	TRBD2	.	CASSHRLAGFGTDTQYF	TGTGCCAGCAGCCACCGGCTAGCGGGTTTTGGCACAGATACGCAGTATTTT
TRBV28	TRBJ2-5	.	.	CASSSGETQYF	TGTGCCAGCAGTTCCGGAGAGACCCAGTACTTC
TRBV7-9	TRBJ2-4	.	.	CASSLGGPGSNIQYF	TGTGCCAGCAGCTTAGGGGGACCGGGTTCTAACATTCAGTACTTC
TRBV6-5	TRBJ2-7	TRBD1	once	CASRVRDSRSYEQYF	TGTGCCAGCAGGGTAAGGGACAGCCGCTCCTACGAGCAGTACTTC
TRBV28	TRBJ1-2	.	.	CASSPPPGYTF	TGTGCCAGCAGCCCTCCCCCAGGCTACACCTTC
TRBV27	TRBJ2-7	TRBD1	once	CASSFRTGYSYEQYF	TGTGCCAGCAGTTTTAGGACAGGATACTCCTACGAGCAGTACTTC
TRBV5-3	TRBJ1-5	TRBD1	.	CARSSDRANQPQHF	TGTGCCAGAAGCTCGGACAGGGCGAATCAGCCCCAGCATTTT
TRBV6-5	TRBJ2-2	.	few	CASSYRTGELFF	TGTGCCAGCAGTTACCGGACCGGGGAGCTGTTTTTT
TRBV29-1	TRBJ1-2	TRBD1	.	CSVVPGQGAGGYTF	TGCAGCGTGGTCCCGGGACAGGGGGCCGGTGGCTACACCTTC
TRBV30	TRBJ2-1	.	.	CAWRGGLGGRTYNEQFF	TGTGCCTGGAGGGGTGGATTAGGGGGGCGTACCTACAATGAGCAGTTCTTC
TRBV21-1	TRBJ2-7	.	.	CASNYEPATGGYEQYF	TGTGCCAGCAATTATGAACCGGCGACAGGCGGGTACGAGCAGTACTTC
TRBV6-6	TRBJ2-3	.	once	CASNLDPQSTDTQYF	TGTGCCAGCAACCTAGACCCCCAAAGCACAGATACGCAGTATTTT
TRBV11-3	TRBJ1-1	.	few	CASSLSLDEAFF	TGTGCCAGCAGCTTAAGCCTGGATGAAGCTTTCTTT
TRBV20-1	TRBJ1-2	.	.	CSVREGYTF	TGCAGTGTCAGGGAAGGCTACACCTTC
TRBV28	TRBJ2-7	TRBD2	.	CASRRRGRTSLYF	TGTGCCAGCAGGCGGCGCGGGAGGACATCCCTCTACTTC
TRBV6-1	TRBJ2-3	TRBD1	.	CASTGEARGPDTQYF	TGTGCCAGCACCGGAGAAGCCAGGGGGCCAGATACGCAGTATTTT
TRBV6-5	TRBJ1-5	.	.	CASSRPGARQPQHF	TGTGCCAGCAGTCGGCCCGGGGCGAGGCAGCCCCAGCATTTT